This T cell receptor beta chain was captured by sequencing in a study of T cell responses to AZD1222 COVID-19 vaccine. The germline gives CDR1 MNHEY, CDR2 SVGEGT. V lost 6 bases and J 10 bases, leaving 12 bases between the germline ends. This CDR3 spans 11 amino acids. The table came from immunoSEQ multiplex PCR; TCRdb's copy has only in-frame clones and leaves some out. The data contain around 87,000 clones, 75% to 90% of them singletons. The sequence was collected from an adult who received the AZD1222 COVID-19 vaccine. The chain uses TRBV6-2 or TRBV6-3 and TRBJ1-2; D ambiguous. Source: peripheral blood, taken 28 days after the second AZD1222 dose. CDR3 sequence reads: CASSPGDIYTF. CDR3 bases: TGTGCCAGCAGCCCCGGAGACATCTACACCTTC.